The rows below give T cell receptor beta chains drawn from one sample of a study of Ad26.COV2.S vaccination and SARS-CoV-2 variants. TCRdb's table, derived via immunoSEQ multiplex PCR, lists solely in-frame clones and lacks some. The sample has about 350,000 clones; less than 90% are singletons. The sequencing used peripheral blood, collected in a trial of Ad26.COV2.S vaccine versus placebo. These TCRs come from a person between 18 and 59 years old who received the Ad26.COV2.S COVID-19 vaccine or a placebo. CDR3s include the opening cysteine and the closing phenylalanine or tryptophan. D genes are given only for firm matches.

j_call d_call v_call cdr3_nt cdr3_aa
TRBJ2-3 NA TRBV6-5 TGTGCCAGCAGTCCCGTGGGGGCGCCATCCCAGTATTTT CASSPVGAPSQYF
TRBJ2-7 NA TRBV27 TGTGCCAGCAGTTTATCCGGGTCCTACGAGCAGTACTTC CASSLSGSYEQYF
TRBJ2-7 NA TRBV10-3 TGTGCCATCAGTGGGGGGTACGAGCAGTACTTC CAISGGYEQYF
TRBJ1-5 NA TRBV11-2 TGTGCCAGCAGCCCCGCGGGAACCCATCAGCCCCAGCATTTT CASSPAGTHQPQHF
TRBJ1-5 NA TRBV5-6 TGTGCCAGCAGCTTGTGGGCGGGGGCGAGTAATCAGCCCCAGCATTTT CASSLWAGASNQPQHF
TRBJ2-7 TRBD1 TRBV6-5 TGTGCCAGCGGCCGGACAGGGCGCGAGCAGTACTTC CASGRTGREQYF
TRBJ1-2 TRBD1 TRBV19 TGTGCCAGTAGTGGACAGGGACAGTCCTATGGCTACACCTTC CASSGQGQSYGYTF
TRBJ1-2 NA TRBV11-2 TGTGCCAGCAGCGCTTCCCTAGGGAGCTACACCTTC CASSASLGSYTF
TRBJ1-1 NA TRBV7-9 TGTGCCAGCAGCTTGTCGGGCACTGAAGCTTTCTTT CASSLSGTEAFF
TRBJ2-5 TRBD2 TRBV7-8 TGTGCCAGCAGCTCCGCGGGGGGCAGGGCGAAGACCCAGTACTTC CASSSAGGRAKTQYF
TRBJ2-7 NA TRBV5-4 TGTGCCAGCAGCTGCCGCTCCTACGAGCAGTACTTC CASSCRSYEQYF
TRBJ2-5 TRBD1 TRBV14 TGTGCCAGCAACCGACAGGGGGCATGGGAGACCCAGTACTTC CASNRQGAWETQYF
TRBJ2-7 TRBD1 TRBV7-9 TGTGCCAGCAGCTTAGGGACAGGGGTCTACGAGCAGTACTTC CASSLGTGVYEQYF
TRBJ1-4 NA TRBV5-4 TGTGCCAGCAGCTTGGCGCAGGCGGGTGAAAAACTGTTTTTT CASSLAQAGEKLFF
TRBJ1-3 TRBD1 TRBV28 TGTGCCAGCAGTTTAGAGACAGGGATATCTGGAAACACCATATATTTT CASSLETGISGNTIYF
TRBJ1-1 TRBD1 TRBV5-1 TGCGCCAGCAGCGCCCCGGGACAGGGGAACACTGAAGCTTTCTTT CASSAPGQGNTEAFF
TRBJ1-1 NA TRBV6-6 TGTGCCAGCAGTTACGACGGGGGACTTGAAGCTTTCTTT CASSYDGGLEAFF
TRBJ1-2 NA TRBV3-1/TRBV3-2 TGTGCCAGCAGCCAAATACCAGGGGATGGCTACACCTTC CASSQIPGDGYTF
TRBJ1-1 TRBD1 TRBV23-1 TGCGCCAGCAGTCAATTAGAGGGGGCGGATATGAACACTGAAGCTTTCTTT CASSQLEGADMNTEAFF
TRBJ2-2 NA TRBV19 TGTGCCAGTAGTGCTAGACATAGCGGGGAGCTGTTTTTT CASSARHSGELFF
TRBJ1-2 NA TRBV12-3/TRBV12-4 TGTGCCAGCAGTTTTGCAGTCTATGGCTACACCTTC CASSFAVYGYTF
TRBJ2-2 TRBD1 TRBV11-3 TGTGCCAGCAGCCGGACAGGGTTTAACACCGGGGAGCTGTTTTTT CASSRTGFNTGELFF
TRBJ1-1 NA TRBV6-5 TGTGCCAGCAGCAGACTGGACGGCGTGAACACTGAAGCTTTCTTT CASSRLDGVNTEAFF
TRBJ2-2 NA TRBV7-3 TGTGCCAGCAGCTTTGGCACAACCGGGGAGCTGTTTTTT CASSFGTTGELFF
TRBJ2-3 NA TRBV5-1 TGCGCCAGCAGCTTGGTATGGAGGGGGGCAGATACGCAGTATTTT CASSLVWRGADTQYF
TRBJ2-1 TRBD2 TRBV11-3 TGTGCCAGCAGCTTAGTTCGAGCGGGATTATTACATGAGCAGTTCTTC CASSLVRAGLLHEQFF
TRBJ2-2 NA TRBV5-4 TGTGCCAGCAGCTTGGCCGGGTCGACCGGGGAGCTGTTTTTT CASSLAGSTGELFF
TRBJ1-2 TRBD1 TRBV6-5 TGTGCCAGCAGCGTACAGGGGGCTAACTATGGCTACACCTTC CASSVQGANYGYTF
TRBJ1-2 NA TRBV6-2/TRBV6-3 TGTGCCAGCAGTTACTCAGGACCTTCCTATGGCTACACCTTC CASSYSGPSYGYTF
TRBJ2-7 TRBD1 TRBV27 TGTGCCAGCAGTTTTGCAGGGGGAATCTACGAGCAGTACTTC CASSFAGGIYEQYF
TRBJ2-7 NA TRBV11-3 TGTGCCAGCAGCTTATCGACCACAAGCGAGCAGTACTTC CASSLSTTSEQYF
TRBJ1-6 NA TRBV27 TGTGCCAGCACCTTCGGTGGGCGACCCCTCCACTTT CASTFGGRPLHF
TRBJ2-7 NA TRBV4-1 TGCGCCAGCAGCACCACTCCTTCCTACGAGCAGTACTTC CASSTTPSYEQYF
TRBJ2-3 NA TRBV2 TGTGCCAGCAGTGTCTTTTCGCCCGCGTTGAATACGCAGTATTTT CASSVFSPALNTQYF